This passage covers 4 T cell receptor beta chains from one sample sequenced in a study of patients and donors after allogeneic stem cell transplantation. From the RT-PCR reads, TCRdb called clonotypes with MiXCR, one entry per CDR3 protein. The sample carries tens of thousands of distinct CDR3 sequences, about 26% recorded once. Sequencing was performed on blood, either unsorted or a sorted T cell fraction (not recorded which). The receptors here all came from a human donor who was either an allogeneic HSCT recipient or a stem cell or donor lymphocyte infusion donor (not recorded which). It is not recorded whose cells these are; they may come from a transplant donor.

This rearrangement joins TRBV18 to TRBJ2-1, with D perhaps TRBD1 (5 bases). This CDR3 contains 14 residues. The germline V gene encodes CDR1 KGHSH and CDR2 LQKENI. Trimming took off 3 bases at V and 5 bases at J, with 11 bases between the two ends. The DNA for the CDR3 is TGTGCCAGCTCACCCATGGGGCTTCACAATGAGCAGTTCTTC. Translating it yields CASSPMGLHNEQFF.

The table lists this clonotype with a few counts. CDR3 residues: CASSIIIRTPTGAFF. CDR3 in DNA: TGTGCCAGCAGCATAATTATTCGGACACCGACCGGAGCTTTCTTT. J is TRBJ1-1 and V is TRBV21-1; the DNA was not compared with TRBD1, the D call given in the table. TRBV21-1 is termed a pseudogene. There are 15 residues in the CDR3.

This clonotype has just a few counts. V is TRBV7-9 and J is TRBJ1-2; D gene unclear. This CDR3 spans 13 amino acids. Germline assignment: CDR1 SEHNR and CDR2 FQNEAQ (reference sequence). With 4 bases removed from V and 4 bases from J, the gap between germline ends came to 10 bases. The CDR3 here is CASSYGDFYGYTF. The CDR3 region has the DNA TGTGCCAGCAGCTATGGGGATTTCTATGGCTACACCTTC.

The rearrangement uses TRBV5-1 and TRBJ2-7; 9 bases are shared with TRBD1. The CDR3 has 15 amino acids. J was trimmed by 5 bases and V by 4 bases; bases with no gene match: 10. The germline CDR1 and CDR2 sequences are SGHRS and YFSETQ. The CDR3 loop is CASSQPGTGMDEQYF. CDR3 in DNA: TGCGCCAGCAGCCAACCCGGGACAGGGATGGACGAGCAGTACTTC.